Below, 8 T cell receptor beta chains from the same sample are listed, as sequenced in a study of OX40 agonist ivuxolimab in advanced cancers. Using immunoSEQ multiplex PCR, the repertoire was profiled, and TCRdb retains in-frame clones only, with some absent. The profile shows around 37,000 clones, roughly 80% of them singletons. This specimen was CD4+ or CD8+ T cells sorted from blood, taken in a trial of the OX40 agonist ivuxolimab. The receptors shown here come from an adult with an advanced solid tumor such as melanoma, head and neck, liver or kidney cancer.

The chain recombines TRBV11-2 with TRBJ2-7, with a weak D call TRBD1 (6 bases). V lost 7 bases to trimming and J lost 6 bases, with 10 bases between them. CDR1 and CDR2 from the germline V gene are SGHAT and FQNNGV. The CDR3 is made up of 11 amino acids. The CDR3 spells CASTQGGEQYF. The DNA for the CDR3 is TGTGCCAGCACCCAAGGGGGCGAGCAGTACTTC.

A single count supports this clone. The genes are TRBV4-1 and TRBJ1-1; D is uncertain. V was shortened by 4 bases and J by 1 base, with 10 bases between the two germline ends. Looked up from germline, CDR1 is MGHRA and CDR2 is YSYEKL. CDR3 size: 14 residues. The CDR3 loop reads CASSLLPKNTEAFF. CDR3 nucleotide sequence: TGCGCCAGCAGCCTTCTCCCCAAGAACACTGAAGCTTTCTTT.

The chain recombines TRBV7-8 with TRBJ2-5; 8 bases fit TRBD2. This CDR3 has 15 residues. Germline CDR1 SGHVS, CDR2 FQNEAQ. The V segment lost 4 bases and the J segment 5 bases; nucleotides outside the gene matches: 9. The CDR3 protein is CASSSEAGGAETQYF. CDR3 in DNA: TGTGCCAGCAGCTCAGAAGCCGGGGGGGCGGAGACCCAGTACTTC.

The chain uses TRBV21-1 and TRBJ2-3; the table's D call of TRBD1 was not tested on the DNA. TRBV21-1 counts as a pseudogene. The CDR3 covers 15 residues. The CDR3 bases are TGTGCCAGCAGCTTTAGACACGAAGGGGAAAGGACGCAGTATTTT. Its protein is CASSFRHEGERTQYF.

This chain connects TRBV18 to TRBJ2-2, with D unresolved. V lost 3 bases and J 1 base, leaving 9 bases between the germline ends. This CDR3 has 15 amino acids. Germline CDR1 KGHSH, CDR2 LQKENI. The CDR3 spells CASSPIHENTGELFF. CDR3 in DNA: TGTGCCAGCTCACCCATCCATGAGAACACCGGGGAGCTGTTTTTT.

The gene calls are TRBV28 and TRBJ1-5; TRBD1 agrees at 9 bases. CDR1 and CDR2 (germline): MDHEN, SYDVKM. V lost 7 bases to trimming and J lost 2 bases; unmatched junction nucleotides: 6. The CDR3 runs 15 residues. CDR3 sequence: CASNLRTGGNQPQHF. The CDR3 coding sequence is TGTGCCAGCAACCTAAGGACAGGGGGCAATCAGCCCCAGCATTTT. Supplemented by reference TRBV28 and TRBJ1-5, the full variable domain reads DVKVTQSSRYLVKRTGEKVFLECVQDMDHENMFWYRQDPGLGLRLIYFSYDVKMKEKGDIPEGYSVSREKKERFSLILESASTNQTSMYLCASNLRTGGNQPQHFGDGTRLSIL.

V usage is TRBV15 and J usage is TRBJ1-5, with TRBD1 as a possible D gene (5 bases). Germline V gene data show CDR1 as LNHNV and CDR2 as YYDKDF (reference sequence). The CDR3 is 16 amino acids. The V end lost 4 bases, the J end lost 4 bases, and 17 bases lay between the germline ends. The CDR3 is CATSTSDRPWNQPQHF. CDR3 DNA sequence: TGTGCCACCAGCACTAGCGACAGACCTTGGAATCAGCCCCAGCATTTT. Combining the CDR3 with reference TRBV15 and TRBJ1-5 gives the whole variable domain DAMVIQNPRYQVTQFGKPVTLSCSQTLNHNVMYWYQQKSSQAPKLLFHYYDKDFNNEADTPDNFQSRRPNTSFCFLDIRSPGLGDTAMYLCATSTSDRPWNQPQHFGDGTRLSIL.

The CDR3 sequence: CASSQDRGIQGEQYF. CDR3 sequence (DNA): TGCGCCAGCAGCCAAGATCGGGGAATCCAAGGCGAGCAGTACTTC. J is TRBJ2-5 and V is TRBV4-1; D is possibly TRBD2 (5 bases). The DNA end lines up better with TRBJ2-7; the J call may be wrong. Germline CDR1 and CDR2: MGHRA and YSYEKL. CDR3 length: 15 amino acids.